Described below is a single T cell receptor (beta chain) sequence and its context. Antigen unknown. The Oncomine TCR Beta short-read assay sequenced DNA from cultured CD4+ T cells. TCRdb re-called the PCR reads with MiXCR, one entry per CDR3 protein. Altogether about 8,300 distinct CDR3 sequences are present, 50% being singletons, with the ten largest covering less than 25%. This sample stems from a study of vaccination and CD4 T cells after COVID-19. Treatment indicated: 10-day PBMC culture with coronavirus spike peptide pools or control peptides (ViraFEST assay). Samples of CD4+ T cells were obtained from the unexposed donor before the COVID-19 pandemic (2011-2018). V lost 3 bases and J lost 2; bases outside the gene matches: 3. There are 14 residues in the CDR3. Germline V lookup: CDR1 SGHNT, CDR2 YYREEE (reference sequence).

Sequenced material: CD4+ T cells from blood, cultured in vitro. The origin of this receptor is a human donor in good health. This sequence joins TRBV5-4 and TRBJ2-7; 9 bases are shared with TRBD2. CDR3: CASSSAGGTYEQYF. The CDR3 nucleotides read TGTGCCAGCAGCTCAGCGGGAGGCACCTACGAGCAGTACTTC.